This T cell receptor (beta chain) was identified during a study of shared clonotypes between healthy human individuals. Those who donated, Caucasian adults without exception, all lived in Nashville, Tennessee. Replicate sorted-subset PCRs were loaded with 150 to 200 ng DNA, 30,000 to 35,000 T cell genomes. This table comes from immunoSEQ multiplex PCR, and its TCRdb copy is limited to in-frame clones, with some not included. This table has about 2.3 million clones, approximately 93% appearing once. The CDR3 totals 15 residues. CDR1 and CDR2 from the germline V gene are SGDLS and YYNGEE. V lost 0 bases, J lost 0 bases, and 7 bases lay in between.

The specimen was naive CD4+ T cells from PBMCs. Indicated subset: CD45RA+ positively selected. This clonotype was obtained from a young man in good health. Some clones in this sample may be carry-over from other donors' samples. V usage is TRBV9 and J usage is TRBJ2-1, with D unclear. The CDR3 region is CASSVVLGSYNEQFF. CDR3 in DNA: TGTGCCAGCAGCGTAGTTCTGGGCTCCTACAATGAGCAGTTCTTC.